A single sample is the source of the 6 T cell receptor beta chains below, sequenced in a study of cytomegalovirus exposure and HLA in healthy donors. In the PCR, 60 Vbeta and 13 Jbeta primers were used. Assay used: immunoSEQ multiplex PCR; TCRdb lists only in-frame clones, some missing. The sample carries around 99,000 clones, over 75% recorded once. The sequenced sample consisted of PBMCs. The receptors originated from a man aged 35-49 years in good health and CMV-seronegative.

The chain joins TRBV2 to TRBJ2-1; perhaps TRBD2 as D (6 bases). The V end lost 8 bases, the J end lost 4 bases, and 12 bases lay between the germline ends. The CDR3 extends over 13 amino acids. The V gene's germline CDR1 is SNHLY and CDR2 FYNNEI. The CDR3 DNA sequence: TGTGCCAGCGGCGGAGGGGCTTACAATGAGCAGTTCTTC. It yields the protein CASGGGAYNEQFF.

Note on this clone: Other nucleotide sequences in the sample specify the same CDR3. The chain joins TRBV15 to TRBJ2-7; 7 nucleotides agree with TRBD1. Looked up from germline, CDR1 is LNHNV and CDR2 is YYDKDF (reference sequence). Trimming at V came to 1 base and at J to 3 bases, leaving 3 bases not matched to a gene. CDR3 length equals 14 residues. The CDR3 DNA sequence: TGTGCCACCAGCAGAGCGGGACAGAACTACGAGCAGTACTTC. Translating it yields CATSRAGQNYEQYF.

This chain connects TRBV29-1 to TRBJ2-3; possible D gene TRBD2, 7 bases. Germline V gene lookup returns CDR1 SQVTM and CDR2 ANQGSEA. Deletions cut 2 bases from V and 7 bases from J, with 19 bases between. The CDR3 consists of 15 residues. In DNA form, the CDR3 reads TGCAGCGTTGAAAATCTGGCGGGGGCATACAATACGCAGTATTTT. The encoded protein is CSVENLAGAYNTQYF.

The chain is built from TRBV7-8 and TRBJ2-7; 7 bases match TRBD1. Germline CDR1 and CDR2: SGHVS and FQNEAQ. There are 13 residues in the CDR3. V shed 7 bases, J shed 3 bases, and the junction held 6 bases outside the gene matches. The CDR3 sequence: CASIKTGHYEQYF. The CDR3 DNA reads TGTGCCAGCATCAAGACAGGGCACTACGAGCAGTACTTC.

The chain employs TRBV2 and TRBJ2-5, with a weak D call TRBD2 (6 bases). The V end lost 7 bases, the J end lost 1 base, and 13 bases lay between the germline ends. CDR3 size: 14 residues. Per the germline V gene, CDR1 is SNHLY and CDR2 is FYNNEI. CDR3 bases: TGTGCCAGCAAAATTCGGGGGTCCCAAGAGACCCAGTACTTC. It encodes CASKIRGSQETQYF.

V gene TRBV13 combines with J gene TRBJ2-5; a possible D gene is TRBD1 (5 bases). The tail of the sequence fits TRBJ2-7 better, so the J call may be wrong. CDR3 length: 15 amino acids. The germline V gene has CDR1 PRHDT and CDR2 FYEKMQ (reference sequence). The CDR3 nucleotides are TGTGCCAGCAGCTTAAGCTCCCAGGGCTCCTACGAGCAGTACTTC. It codes for CASSLSSQGSYEQYF.